This T cell receptor (beta chain) was obtained from a study of shared clonotypes between healthy human individuals. At the level of the study: Three plates were used per donor for CD4 naive, three for CD4 memory, two for CD8 naive and one for CD8 memory. Study results and caveats: Estimated richness values were generally larger in naive subsets than in memory subsets.

In its sample, this clone was seen once. What it binds is not known. Other nucleotide sequences in the sample specify the same CDR3. Using immunoSEQ multiplex PCR, the repertoire was profiled, and TCRdb retains in-frame clones only, with some absent. Among 950,000 to 1,100,000 clones listed, around 75% were seen once. The CDR3 runs to 14 residues. Trimming pared 4 bases from V and 0 bases from J, leaving 9 bases between. CDR1 SGHRS and CDR2 YFSETQ come from the germline V gene. Sequenced sample: memory CD4+ T cells sorted from blood. Subset described: CD45RA-negative fraction. The chain carries TRBV5-1 and TRBJ2-3; D unresolved. The TCR was taken from a man younger than 35 in good health. CDR3 sequence: CASSLERSTDTQYF. The CDR3 DNA follows: TGCGCCAGCAGCCTTGAGCGAAGCACAGATACGCAGTATTTT.